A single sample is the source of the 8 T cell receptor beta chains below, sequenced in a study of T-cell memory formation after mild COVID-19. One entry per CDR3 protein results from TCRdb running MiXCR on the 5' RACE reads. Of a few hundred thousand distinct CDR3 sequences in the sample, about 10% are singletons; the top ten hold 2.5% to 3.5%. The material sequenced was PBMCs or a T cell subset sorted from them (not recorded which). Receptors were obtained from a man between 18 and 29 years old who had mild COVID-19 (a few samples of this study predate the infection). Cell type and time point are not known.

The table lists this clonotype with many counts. CDR3 bases: TGTGCCACCAGCACGGGGCAATCGGACGAGCAGTACTTC. It yields the protein CATSTGQSDEQYF. The chain uses TRBV15 and TRBJ2-7; the D call may be TRBD1 or TRBD2 (5 bases each). V was cut by 4 bases and J by 5 bases, with 12 bases left in between. This CDR3 region has 13 residues. CDR1 and CDR2 from the germline V gene are LNHNV and YYDKDF (reference sequence).

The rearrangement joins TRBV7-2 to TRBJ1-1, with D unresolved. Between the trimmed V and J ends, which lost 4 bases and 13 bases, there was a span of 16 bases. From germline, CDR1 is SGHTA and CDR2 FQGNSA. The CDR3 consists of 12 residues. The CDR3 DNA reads TGTGCCAGCAGCTACCCTGAGGGAGATGTTTTCTTT. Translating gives CASSYPEGDVFF. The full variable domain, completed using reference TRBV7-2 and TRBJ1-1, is GAGVSQSPSNKVTEKGKDVELRCDPISGHTALYWYRQSLGQGLEFLIYFQGNSAPDKSGLPSDRFSAERTGGSVSTLTIQRTQQEDSAVYLCASSYPEGDVFFGQGTRLTVV.

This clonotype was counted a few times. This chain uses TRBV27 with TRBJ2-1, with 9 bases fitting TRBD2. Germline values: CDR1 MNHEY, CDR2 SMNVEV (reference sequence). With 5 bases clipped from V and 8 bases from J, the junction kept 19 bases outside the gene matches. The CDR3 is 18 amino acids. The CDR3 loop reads CASSRRLRGSGSYYEQFF. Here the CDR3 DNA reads TGTGCCAGCAGTCGCCGACTGCGGGGTAGCGGGAGCTATTATGAGCAGTTCTTC.

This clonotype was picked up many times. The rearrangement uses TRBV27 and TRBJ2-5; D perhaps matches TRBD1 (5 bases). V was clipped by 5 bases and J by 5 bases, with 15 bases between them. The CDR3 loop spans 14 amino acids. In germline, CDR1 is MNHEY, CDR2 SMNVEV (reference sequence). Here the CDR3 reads CASSPTQGSETQYF. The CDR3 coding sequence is TGTGCCAGCAGTCCAACGCAGGGTTCGGAGACCCAGTACTTC.

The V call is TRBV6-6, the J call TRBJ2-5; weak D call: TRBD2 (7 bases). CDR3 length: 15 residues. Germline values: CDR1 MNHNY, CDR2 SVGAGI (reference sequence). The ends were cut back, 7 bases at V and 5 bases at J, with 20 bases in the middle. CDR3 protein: CASTRDLRGGETQYF. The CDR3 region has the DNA TGTGCCAGCACCCGGGACCTCAGGGGAGGGGAGACCCAGTACTTC.

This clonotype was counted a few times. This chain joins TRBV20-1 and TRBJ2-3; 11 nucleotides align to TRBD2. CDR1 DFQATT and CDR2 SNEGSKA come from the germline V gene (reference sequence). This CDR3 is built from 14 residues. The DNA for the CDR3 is TGCAGCCCTACTAGCGGGGGAAGCGTAGATACGCAGTATTTT. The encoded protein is CSPTSGGSVDTQYF.

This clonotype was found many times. The CDR3 is CATSRVGGAGETQYF. CDR3 DNA sequence: TGTGCCACCAGCAGAGTCGGGGGGGCCGGGGAGACCCAGTACTTC. The V gene is TRBV15, the J gene TRBJ2-5, with 8 nucleotides matching TRBD2. Germline CDR1 and CDR2: LNHNV and YYDKDF (reference sequence). Trimming cost V 1 base and J 5 bases; bases outside gene matches: 6. The CDR3 covers 15 residues.

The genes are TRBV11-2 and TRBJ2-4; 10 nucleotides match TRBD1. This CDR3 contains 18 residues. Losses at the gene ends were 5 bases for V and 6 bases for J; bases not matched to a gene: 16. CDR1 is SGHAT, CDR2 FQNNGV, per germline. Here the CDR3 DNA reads TGTGCCAGCAGCCCCCGGCTGGGCGACAGGGGGCGTGGAAACATTCAGTACTTC. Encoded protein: CASSPRLGDRGRGNIQYF.